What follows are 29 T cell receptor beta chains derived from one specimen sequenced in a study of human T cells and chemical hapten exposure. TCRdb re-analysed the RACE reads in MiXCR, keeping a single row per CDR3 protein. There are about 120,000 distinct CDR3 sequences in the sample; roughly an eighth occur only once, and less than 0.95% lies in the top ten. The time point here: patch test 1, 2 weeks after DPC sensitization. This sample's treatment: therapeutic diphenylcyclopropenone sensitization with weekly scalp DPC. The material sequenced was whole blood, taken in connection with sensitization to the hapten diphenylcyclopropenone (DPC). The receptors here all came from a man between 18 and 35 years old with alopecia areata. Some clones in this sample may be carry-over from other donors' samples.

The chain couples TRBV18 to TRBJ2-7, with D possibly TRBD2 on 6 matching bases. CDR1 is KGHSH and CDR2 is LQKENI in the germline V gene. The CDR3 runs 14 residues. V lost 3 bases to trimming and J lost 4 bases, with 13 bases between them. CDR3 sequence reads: CASSPLRGGYEQYF. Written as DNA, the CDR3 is TGTGCCAGCTCACCCTTAAGGGGAGGATACGAGCAGTACTTC.

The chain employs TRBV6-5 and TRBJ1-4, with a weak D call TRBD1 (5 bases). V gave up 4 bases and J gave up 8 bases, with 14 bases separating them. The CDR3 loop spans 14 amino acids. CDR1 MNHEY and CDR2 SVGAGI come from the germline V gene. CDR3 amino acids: CASSSYGTREKLFF. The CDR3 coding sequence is TGTGCCAGCAGTTCTTACGGGACCAGGGAAAAACTGTTTTTT.

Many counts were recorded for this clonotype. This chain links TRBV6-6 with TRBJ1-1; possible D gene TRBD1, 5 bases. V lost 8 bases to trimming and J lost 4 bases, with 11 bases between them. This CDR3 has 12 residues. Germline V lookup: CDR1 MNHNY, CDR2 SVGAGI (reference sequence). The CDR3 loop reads CASGGVGTEAFF. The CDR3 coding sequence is TGTGCCAGCGGGGGGGTCGGCACTGAAGCTTTCTTT.

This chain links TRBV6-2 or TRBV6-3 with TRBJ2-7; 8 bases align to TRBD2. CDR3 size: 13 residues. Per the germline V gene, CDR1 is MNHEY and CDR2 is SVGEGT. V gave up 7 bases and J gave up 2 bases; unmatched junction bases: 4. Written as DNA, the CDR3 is TGTGCCAGCAAGGGGACTAGAGCCTACGAGCAGTACTTC. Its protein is CASKGTRAYEQYF.

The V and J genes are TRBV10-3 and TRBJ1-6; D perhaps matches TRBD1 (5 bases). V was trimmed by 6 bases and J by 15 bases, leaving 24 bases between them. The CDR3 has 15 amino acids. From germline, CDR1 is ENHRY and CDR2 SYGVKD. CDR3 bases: TGTGCCATCAGCCAAGCCCGGGCCCAGGGTCGGTTCCTCCACTTT. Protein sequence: CAISQARAQGRFLHF.

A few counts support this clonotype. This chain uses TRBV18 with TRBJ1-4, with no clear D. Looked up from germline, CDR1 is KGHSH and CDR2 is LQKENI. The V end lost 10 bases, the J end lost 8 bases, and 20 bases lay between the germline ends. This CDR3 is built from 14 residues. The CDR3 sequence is CATKRTGEREKLFF. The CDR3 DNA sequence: TGTGCCACCAAAAGAACCGGGGAAAGGGAAAAACTGTTTTTT.

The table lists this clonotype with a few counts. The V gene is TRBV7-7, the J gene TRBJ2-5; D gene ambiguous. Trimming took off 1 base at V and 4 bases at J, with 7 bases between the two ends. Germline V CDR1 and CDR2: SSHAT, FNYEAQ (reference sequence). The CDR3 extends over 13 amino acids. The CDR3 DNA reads TGTGCCAGCAGCTTAGTACTGCTAGAGACCCAGTACTTC. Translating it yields CASSLVLLETQYF.

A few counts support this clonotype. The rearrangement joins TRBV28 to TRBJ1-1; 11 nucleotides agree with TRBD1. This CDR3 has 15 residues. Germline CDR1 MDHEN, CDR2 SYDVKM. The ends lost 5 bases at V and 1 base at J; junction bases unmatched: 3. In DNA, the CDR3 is TGTGCCAGCAGTCCGGACAGGGGGCCGAACACTGAAGCTTTCTTT. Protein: CASSPDRGPNTEAFF.

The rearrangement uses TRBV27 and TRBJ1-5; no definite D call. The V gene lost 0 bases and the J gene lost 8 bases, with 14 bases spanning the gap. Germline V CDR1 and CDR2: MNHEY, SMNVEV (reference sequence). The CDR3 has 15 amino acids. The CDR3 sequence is CASSLSGPENEPQHF. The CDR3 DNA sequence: TGTGCCAGCAGTTTATCAGGACCAGAAAACGAGCCCCAGCATTTT.

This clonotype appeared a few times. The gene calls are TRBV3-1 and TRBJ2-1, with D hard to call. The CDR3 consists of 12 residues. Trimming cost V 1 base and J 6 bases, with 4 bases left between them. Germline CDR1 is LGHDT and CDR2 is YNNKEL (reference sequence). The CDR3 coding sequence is TGTGCCAGCAGCCAAGTTCTCAATGAGCAGTTCTTC. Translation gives CASSQVLNEQFF.

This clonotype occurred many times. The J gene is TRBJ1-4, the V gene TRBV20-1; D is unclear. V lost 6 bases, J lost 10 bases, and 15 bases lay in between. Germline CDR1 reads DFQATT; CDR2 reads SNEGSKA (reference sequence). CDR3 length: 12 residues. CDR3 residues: CSAQRVLGKLFF. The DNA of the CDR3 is TGCAGTGCCCAAAGGGTGCTAGGAAAACTGTTTTTT.

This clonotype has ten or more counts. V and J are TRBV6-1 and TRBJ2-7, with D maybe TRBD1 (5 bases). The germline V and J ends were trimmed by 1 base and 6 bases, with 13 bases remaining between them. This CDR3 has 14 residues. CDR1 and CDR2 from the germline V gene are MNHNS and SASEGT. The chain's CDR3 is CASSEGLRDSEQYV. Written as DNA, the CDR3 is TGTGCCAGCAGTGAAGGTCTAAGAGACAGCGAGCAGTACGTC.

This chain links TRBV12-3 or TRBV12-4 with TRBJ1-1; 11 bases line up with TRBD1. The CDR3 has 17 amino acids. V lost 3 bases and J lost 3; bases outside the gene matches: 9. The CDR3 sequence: CASSFRDRGFRHTEAFF. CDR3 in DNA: TGTGCCAGCAGTTTTCGGGACAGGGGGTTTAGGCACACTGAAGCTTTCTTT.

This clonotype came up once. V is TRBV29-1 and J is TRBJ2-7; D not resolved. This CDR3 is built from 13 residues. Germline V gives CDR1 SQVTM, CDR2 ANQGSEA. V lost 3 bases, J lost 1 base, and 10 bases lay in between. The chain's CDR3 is CSVEFAGSYEQYF. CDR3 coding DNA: TGCAGCGTTGAGTTCGCAGGATCCTACGAGCAGTACTTC.

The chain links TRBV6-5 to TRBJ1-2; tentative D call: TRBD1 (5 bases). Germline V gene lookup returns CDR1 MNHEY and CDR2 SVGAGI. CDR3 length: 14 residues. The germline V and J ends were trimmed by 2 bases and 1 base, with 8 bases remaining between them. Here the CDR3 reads CASSYLGRNYGYTF. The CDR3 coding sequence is TGTGCCAGCAGTTACCTGGGGCGTAACTATGGCTACACCTTC.

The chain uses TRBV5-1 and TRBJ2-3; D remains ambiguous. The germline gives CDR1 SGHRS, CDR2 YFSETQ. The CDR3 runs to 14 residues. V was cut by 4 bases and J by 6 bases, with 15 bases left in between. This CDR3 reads CASSAANGGDTQYF. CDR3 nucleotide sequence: TGCGCCAGCAGCGCCGCTAATGGCGGCGATACGCAGTATTTT.

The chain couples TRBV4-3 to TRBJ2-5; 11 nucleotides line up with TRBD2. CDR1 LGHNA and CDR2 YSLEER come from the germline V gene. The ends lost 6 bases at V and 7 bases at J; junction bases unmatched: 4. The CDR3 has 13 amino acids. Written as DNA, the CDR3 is TGCGCCAGCAGAGGGACTAGCGGTTCGACCCAGTACTTC. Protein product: CASRGTSGSTQYF.

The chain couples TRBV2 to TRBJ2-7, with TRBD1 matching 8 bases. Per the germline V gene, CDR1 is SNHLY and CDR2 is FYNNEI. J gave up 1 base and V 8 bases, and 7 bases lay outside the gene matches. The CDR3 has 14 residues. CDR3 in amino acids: CASRDRPSSYEQYF. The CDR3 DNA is TGTGCCAGCCGGGACAGGCCATCTTCCTACGAGCAGTACTTC.

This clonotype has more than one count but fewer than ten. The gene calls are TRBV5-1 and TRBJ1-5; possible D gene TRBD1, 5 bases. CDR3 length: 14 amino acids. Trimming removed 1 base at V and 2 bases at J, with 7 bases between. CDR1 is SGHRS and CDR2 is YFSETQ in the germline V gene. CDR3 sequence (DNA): TGCGCCAGCAGCTTGCAGGGCGGCAATCAGCCCCAGCATTTT. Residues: CASSLQGGNQPQHF.

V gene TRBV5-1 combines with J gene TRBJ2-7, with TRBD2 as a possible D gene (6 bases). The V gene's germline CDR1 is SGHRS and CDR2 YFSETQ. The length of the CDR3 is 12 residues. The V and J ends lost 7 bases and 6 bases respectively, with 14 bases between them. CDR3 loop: CASSSGVFEQYF. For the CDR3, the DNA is TGCGCCAGCTCCTCGGGGGTATTCGAGCAGTACTTC.

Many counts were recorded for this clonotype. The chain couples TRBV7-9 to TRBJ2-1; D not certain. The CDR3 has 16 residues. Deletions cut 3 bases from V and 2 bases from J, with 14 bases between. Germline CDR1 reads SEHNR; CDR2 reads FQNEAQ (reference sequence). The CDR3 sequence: CASSLAYRGTYNEQFF. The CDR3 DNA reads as TGTGCCAGCAGCTTGGCATACAGAGGCACCTACAATGAGCAGTTCTTC.

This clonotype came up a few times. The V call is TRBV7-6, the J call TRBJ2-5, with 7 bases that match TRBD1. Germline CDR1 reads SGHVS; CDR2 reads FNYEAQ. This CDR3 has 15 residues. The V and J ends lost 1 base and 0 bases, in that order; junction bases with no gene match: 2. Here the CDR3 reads CASSLVGQNQETQYF. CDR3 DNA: TGTGCCAGCAGCTTAGTGGGACAGAACCAAGAGACCCAGTACTTC.

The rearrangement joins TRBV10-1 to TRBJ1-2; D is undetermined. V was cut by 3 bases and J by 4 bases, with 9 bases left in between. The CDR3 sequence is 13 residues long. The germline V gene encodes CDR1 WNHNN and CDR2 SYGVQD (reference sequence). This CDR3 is CASSDSPGYGYTF. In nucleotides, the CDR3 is TGCGCCAGCAGTGACAGTCCAGGCTATGGCTACACCTTC.

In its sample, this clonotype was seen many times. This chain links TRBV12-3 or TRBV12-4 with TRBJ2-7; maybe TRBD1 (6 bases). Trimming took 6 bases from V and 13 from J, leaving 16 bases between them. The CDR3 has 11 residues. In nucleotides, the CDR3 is TGTGCCAGCAGCTATGGGACATTAGGTTACTTC. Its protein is CASSYGTLGYF.

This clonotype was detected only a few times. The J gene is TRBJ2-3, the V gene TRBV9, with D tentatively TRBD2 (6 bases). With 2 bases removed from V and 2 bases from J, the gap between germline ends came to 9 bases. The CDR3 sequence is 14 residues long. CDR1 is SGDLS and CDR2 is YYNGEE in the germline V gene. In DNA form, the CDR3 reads TGTGCCAGCAGCGTCGCGGGAACCACAGATACGCAGTATTTT. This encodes CASSVAGTTDTQYF.

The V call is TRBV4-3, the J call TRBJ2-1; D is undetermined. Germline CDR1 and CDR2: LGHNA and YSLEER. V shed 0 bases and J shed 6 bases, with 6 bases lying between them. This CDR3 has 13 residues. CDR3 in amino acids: CASSQDNPNEQFF. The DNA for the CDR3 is TGCGCCAGCAGCCAAGATAACCCCAATGAGCAGTTCTTC.

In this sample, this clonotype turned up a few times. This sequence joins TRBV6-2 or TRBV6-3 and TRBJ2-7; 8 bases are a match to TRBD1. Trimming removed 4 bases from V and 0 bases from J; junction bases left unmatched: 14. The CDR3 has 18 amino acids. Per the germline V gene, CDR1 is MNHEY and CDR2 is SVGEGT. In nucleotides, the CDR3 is TGTGCCAGCAGTTCCTCCGGACAGGGAAAGGGCTTCTCCTACGAGCAGTACGTC. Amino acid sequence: CASSSSGQGKGFSYEQYV.

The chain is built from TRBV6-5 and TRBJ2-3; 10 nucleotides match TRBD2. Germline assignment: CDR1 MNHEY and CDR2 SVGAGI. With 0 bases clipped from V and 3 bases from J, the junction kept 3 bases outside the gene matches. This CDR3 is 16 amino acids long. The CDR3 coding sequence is TGTGCCAGCAGTTACTCTCAGCGGGGGGGGACAGATACGCAGTATTTT. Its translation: CASSYSQRGGTDTQYF.

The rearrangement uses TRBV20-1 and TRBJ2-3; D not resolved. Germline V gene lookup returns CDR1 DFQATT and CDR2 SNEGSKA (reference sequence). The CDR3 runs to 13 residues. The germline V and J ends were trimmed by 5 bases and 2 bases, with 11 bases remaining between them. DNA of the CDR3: TGCAGTGCTCTATCGCAATTCACAGATACGCAGTATTTT. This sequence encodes CSALSQFTDTQYF.